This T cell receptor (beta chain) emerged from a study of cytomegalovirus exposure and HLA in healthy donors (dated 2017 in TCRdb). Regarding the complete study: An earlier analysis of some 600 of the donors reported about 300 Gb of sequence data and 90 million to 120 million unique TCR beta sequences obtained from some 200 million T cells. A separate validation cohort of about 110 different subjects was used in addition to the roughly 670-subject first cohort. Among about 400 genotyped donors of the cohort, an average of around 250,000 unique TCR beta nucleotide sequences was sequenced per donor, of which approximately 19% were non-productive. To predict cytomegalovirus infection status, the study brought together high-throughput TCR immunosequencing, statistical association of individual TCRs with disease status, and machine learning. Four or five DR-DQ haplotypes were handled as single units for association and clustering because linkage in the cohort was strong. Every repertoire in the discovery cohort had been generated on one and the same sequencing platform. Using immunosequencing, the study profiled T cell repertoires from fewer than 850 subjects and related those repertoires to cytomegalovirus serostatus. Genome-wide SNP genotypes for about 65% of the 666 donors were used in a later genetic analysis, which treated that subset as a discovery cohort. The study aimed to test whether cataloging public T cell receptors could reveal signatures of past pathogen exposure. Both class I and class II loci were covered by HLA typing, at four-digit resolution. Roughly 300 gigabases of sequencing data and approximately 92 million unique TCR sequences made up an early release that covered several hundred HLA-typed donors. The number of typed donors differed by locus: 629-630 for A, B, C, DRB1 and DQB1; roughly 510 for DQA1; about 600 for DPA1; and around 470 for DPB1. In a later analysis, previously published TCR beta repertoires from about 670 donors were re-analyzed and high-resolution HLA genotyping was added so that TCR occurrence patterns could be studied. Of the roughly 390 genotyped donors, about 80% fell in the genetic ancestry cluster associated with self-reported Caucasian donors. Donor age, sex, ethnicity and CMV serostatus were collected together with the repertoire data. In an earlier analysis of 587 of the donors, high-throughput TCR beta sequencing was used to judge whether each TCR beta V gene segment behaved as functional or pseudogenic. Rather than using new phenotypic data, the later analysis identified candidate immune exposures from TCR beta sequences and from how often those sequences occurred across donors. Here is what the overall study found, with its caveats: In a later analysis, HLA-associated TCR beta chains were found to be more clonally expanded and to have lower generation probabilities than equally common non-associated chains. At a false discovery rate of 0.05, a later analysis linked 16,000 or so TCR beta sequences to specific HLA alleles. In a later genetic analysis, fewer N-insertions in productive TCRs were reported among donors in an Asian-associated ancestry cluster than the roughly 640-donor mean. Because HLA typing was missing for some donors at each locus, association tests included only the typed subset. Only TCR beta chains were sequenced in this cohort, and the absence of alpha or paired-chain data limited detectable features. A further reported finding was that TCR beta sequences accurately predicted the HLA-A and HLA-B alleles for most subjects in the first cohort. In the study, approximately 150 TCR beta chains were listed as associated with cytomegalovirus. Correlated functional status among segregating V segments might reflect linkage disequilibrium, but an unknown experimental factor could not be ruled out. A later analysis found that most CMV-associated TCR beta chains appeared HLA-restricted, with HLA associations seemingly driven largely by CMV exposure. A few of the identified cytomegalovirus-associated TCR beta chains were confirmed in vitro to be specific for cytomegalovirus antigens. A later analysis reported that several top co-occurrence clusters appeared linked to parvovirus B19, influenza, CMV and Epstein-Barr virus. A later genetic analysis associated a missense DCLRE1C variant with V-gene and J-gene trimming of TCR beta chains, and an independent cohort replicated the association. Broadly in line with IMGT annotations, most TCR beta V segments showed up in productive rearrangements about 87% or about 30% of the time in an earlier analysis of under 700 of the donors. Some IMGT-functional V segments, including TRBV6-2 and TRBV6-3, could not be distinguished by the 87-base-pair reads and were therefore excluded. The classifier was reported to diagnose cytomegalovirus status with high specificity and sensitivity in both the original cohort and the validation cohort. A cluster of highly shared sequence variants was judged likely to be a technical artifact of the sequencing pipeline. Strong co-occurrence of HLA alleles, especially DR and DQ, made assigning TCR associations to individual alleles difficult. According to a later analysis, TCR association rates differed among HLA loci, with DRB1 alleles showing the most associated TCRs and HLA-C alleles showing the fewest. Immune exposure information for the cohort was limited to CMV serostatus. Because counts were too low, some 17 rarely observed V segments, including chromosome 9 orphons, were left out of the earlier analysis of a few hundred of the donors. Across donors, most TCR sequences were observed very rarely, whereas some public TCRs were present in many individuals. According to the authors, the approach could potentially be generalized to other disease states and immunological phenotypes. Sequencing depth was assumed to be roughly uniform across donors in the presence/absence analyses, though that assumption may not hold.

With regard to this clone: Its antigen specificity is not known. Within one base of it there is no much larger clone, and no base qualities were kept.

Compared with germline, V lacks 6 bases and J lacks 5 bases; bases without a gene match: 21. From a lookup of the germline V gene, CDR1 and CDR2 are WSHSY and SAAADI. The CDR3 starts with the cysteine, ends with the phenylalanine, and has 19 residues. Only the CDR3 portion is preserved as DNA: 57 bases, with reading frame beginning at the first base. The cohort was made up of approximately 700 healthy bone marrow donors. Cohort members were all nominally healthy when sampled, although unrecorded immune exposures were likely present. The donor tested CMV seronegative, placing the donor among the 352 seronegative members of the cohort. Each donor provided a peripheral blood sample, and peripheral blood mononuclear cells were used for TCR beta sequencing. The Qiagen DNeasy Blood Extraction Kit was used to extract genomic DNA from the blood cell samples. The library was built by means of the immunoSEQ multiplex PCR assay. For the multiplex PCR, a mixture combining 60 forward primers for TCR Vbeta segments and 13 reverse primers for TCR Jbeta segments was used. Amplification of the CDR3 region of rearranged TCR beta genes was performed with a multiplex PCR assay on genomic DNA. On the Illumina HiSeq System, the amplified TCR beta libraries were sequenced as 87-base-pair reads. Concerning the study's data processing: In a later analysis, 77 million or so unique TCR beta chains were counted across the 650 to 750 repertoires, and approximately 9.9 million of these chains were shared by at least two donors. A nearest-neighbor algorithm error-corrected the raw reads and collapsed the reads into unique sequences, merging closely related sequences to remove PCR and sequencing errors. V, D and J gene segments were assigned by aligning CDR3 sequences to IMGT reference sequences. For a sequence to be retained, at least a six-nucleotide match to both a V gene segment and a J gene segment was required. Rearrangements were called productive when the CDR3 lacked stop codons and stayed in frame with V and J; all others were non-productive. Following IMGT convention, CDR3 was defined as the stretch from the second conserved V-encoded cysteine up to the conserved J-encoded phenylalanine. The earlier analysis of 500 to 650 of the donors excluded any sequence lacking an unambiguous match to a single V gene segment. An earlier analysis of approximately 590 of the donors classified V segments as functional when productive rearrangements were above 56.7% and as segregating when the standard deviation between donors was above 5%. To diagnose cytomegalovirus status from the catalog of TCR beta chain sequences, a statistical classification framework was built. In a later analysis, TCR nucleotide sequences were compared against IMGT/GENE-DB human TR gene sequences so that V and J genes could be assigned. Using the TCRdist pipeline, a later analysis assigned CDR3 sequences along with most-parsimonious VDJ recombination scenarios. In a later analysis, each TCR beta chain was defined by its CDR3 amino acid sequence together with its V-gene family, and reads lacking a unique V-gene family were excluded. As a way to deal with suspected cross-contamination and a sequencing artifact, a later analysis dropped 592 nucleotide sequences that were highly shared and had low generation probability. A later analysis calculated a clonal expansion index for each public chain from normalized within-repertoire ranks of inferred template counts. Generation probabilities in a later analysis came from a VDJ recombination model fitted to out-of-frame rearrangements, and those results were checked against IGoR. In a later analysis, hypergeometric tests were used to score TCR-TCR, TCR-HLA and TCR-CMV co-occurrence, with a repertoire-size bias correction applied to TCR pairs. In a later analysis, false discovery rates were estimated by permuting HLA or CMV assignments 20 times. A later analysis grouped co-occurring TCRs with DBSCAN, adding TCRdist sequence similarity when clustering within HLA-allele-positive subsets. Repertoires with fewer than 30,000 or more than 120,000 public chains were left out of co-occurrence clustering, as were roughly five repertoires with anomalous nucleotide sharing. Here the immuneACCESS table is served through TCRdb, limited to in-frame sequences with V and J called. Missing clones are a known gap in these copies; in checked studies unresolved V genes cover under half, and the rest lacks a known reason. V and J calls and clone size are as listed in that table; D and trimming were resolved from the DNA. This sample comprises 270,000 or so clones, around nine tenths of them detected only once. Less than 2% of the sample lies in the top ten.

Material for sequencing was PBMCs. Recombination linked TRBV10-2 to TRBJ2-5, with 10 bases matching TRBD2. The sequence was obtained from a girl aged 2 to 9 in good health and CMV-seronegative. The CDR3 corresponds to CASSPPVLAGEAFKETQYF. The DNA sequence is TGCGCCAGCAGCCCCCCGGTTCTAGCGGGAGAGGCTTTCAAGGAGACCCAGTACTTC.